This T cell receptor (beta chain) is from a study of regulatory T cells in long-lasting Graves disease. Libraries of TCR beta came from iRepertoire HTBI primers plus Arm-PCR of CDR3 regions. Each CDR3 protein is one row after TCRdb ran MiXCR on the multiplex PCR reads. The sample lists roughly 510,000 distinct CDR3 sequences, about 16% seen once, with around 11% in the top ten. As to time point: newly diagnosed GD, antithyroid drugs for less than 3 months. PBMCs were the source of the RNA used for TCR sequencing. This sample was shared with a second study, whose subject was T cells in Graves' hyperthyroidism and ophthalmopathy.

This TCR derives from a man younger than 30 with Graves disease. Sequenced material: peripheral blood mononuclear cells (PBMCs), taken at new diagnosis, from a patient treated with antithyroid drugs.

CDR3 amino acids: CASSSPPGGTDTQYF. The CDR3 DNA is TGTGCCAGCAGTTCCCCTCCGGGCGGCACAGATACGCAGTATTTT. The chain is built from TRBV12-3 or TRBV12-4 and TRBJ2-3; D is uncertain. This CDR3 is 15 amino acids long. V lost 4 bases and J 1 base, leaving 12 bases between the germline ends.